The clone carrying this T cell receptor beta chain was counted a few times. Antigen: not known. These data originate in a study of T cells in localized non-small cell lung cancer. Study-wide findings and caveats: It was uninvolved adjacent lung that showed the highest T cell clonality, exceeding tumor. Tumor samples were not multi-region, leaving intratumor heterogeneity unexcluded.

Here immunoSEQ multiplex PCR was the method, and the copy in TCRdb shows in-frame clones only, minus some. The profile shows 65,000 to 80,000 clones, around 84% of them singletons. The germline V and J ends were trimmed by 2 bases and 8 bases, with 14 bases remaining between them. Germline V gene lookup returns CDR1 SGHNT and CDR2 YYREEE (reference sequence). This CDR3 spans 14 amino acids. This receptor was taken from a female donor of 60 years or more with stage I lung adenocarcinoma. The rearrangement uses TRBV5-4 and TRBJ2-1; D remains ambiguous. The specimen was peripheral blood, collected before any cancer treatment. The CDR3 DNA is TGTGCCAGCAGCTTCTTTCGTGAGGTCCATGAGCAGTTCTTC. Translation gives CASSFFREVHEQFF.